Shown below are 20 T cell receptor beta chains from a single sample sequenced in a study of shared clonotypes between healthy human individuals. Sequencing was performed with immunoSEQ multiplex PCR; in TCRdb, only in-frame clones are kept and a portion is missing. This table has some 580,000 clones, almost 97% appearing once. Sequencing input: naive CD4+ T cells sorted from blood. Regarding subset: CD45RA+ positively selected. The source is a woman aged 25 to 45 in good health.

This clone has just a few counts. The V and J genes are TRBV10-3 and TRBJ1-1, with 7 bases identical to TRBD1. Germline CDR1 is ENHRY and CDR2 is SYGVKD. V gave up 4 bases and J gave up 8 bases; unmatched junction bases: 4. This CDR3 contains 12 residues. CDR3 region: CAISGGDREAFF. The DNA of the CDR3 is TGTGCCATCAGTGGTGGGGACAGAGAAGCTTTCTTT.

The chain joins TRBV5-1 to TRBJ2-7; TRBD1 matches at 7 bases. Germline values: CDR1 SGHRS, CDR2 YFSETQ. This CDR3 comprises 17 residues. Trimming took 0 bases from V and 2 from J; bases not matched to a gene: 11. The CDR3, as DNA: TGCGCCAGCAGCTTGGGGGACAGAGTAGCGCGAGCCTACGAGCAGTACTTC. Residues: CASSLGDRVARAYEQYF.

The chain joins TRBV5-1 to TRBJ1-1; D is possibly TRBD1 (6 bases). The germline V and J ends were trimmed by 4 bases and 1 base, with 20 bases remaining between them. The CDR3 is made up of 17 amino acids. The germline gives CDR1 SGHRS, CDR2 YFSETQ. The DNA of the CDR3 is TGCGCCAGCAGCGGATCAGGGGTAGTCCAGGGGAACACTGAAGCTTTCTTT. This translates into CASSGSGVVQGNTEAFF.

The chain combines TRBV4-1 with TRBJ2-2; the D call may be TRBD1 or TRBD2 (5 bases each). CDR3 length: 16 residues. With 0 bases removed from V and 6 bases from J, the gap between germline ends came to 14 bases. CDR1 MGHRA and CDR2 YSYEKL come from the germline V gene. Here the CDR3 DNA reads TGCGCCAGCAGCCAAGATCAGGGATGGGGAGCCGGGGAGCTGTTTTTT. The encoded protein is CASSQDQGWGAGELFF.

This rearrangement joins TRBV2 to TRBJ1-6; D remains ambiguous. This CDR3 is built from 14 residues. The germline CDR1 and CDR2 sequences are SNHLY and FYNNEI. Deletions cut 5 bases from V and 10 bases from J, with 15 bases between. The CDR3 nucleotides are TGTGCCAGCAGTCCTGAAGGGAGAGGATCACCCCTCCACTTT. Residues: CASSPEGRGSPLHF. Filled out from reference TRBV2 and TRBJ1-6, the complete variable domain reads EPEVTQTPSHQVTQMGQEVILRCVPISNHLYFYWYRQILGQKVEFLVSFYNNEISEKSEIFDDQFSVERPDGSNFTLKIRSTKLEDSAMYFCASSPEGRGSPLHFGNGTRLTVT.

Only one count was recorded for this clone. CDR3 DNA sequence: TGTGCCAGCAGTTTAAGCGGGAGGGTGGATGAGCAGTTCTTC. Translating gives CASSLSGRVDEQFF. This rearrangement joins TRBV28 to TRBJ2-1; 10 bases match TRBD2. This CDR3 region has 14 residues. V shed 2 bases and J 8 bases; nucleotides not matched to a gene: 3. Germline V lookup: CDR1 MDHEN, CDR2 SYDVKM.

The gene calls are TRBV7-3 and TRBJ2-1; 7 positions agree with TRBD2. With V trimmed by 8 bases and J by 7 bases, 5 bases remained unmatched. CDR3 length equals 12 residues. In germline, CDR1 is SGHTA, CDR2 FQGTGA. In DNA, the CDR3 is TGTGCCAGCGGGCTAGCGGCGAATGAGCAGTTCTTC. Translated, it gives CASGLAANEQFF.

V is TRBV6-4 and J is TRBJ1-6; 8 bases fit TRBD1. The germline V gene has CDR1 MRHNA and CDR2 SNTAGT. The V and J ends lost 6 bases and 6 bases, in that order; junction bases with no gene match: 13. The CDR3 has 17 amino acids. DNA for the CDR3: TGTGCCAGCAGAGCCTTCAGTACGGACAGGGTTAATTCACCCCTCCACTTT. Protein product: CASRAFSTDRVNSPLHF.

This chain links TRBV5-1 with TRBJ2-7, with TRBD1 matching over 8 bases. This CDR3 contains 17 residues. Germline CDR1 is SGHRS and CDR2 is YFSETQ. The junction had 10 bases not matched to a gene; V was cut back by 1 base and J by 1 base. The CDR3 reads CASSLRDRGLYSYEQYF. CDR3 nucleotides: TGCGCCAGCAGCTTGCGTGACAGGGGCCTCTATTCCTACGAGCAGTACTTC.

The CDR3 nucleotides are TGCGCCAGCAGTGAGTCGGGCAGGGGTATGGCTGGCTACACCTTC. It specifies CASSESGRGMAGYTF. The chain carries TRBV10-1 and TRBJ1-2, with a weak D call TRBD1 (6 bases). CDR1 WNHNN and CDR2 SYGVQD come from the germline V gene (reference sequence). The V and J ends lost 0 bases and 7 bases respectively, with 15 bases between them. CDR3 length: 15 residues.

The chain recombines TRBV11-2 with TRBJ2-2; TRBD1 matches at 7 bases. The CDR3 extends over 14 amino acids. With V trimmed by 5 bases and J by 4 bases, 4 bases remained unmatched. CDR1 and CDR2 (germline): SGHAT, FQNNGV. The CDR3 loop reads CASSRGLVTGELFF. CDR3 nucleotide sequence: TGTGCCAGCAGCAGGGGGCTTGTCACCGGGGAGCTGTTTTTT. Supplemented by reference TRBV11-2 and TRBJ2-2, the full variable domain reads EAGVAQSPRYKIIEKRQSVAFWCNPISGHATLYWYQQILGQGPKLLIQFQNNGVVDDSQLPKDRFSAERLKGVDSTLKIQPAKLEDSAVYLCASSRGLVTGELFFGEGSRLTVL.

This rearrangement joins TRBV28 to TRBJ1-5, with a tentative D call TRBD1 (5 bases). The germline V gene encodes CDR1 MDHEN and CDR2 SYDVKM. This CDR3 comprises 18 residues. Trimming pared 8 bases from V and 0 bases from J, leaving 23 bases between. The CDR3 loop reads CASGLGDFGDYSNQPQHF. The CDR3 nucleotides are TGTGCCAGCGGGTTAGGGGATTTTGGCGATTATAGCAATCAGCCCCAGCATTTT.

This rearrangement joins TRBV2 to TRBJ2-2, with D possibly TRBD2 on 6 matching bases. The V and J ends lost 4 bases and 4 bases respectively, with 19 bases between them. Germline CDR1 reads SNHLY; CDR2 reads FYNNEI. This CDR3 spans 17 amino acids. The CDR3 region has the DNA TGTGCCAGCAGTGGTTGGAGGGGCCAGCAACTCACCGGGGAGCTGTTTTTT. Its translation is CASSGWRGQQLTGELFF.

CDR3 coding DNA: TGTGCCAGCAGTTACGGCGAAGGTGGACAGGGGGCGTCAAACTATGGCTACACCTTC. It yields the protein CASSYGEGGQGASNYGYTF. The chain has TRBV28 and TRBJ1-2; 11 nucleotides agree with TRBD1. The CDR3 covers 19 residues. Trimming removed 4 bases from V and 2 bases from J; junction bases left unmatched: 15. Germline assignment: CDR1 MDHEN and CDR2 SYDVKM.

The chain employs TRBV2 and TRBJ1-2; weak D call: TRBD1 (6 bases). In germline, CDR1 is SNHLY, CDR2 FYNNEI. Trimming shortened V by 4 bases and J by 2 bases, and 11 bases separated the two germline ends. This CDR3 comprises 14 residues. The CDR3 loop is CASSGQATNYGYTF. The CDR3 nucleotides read TGTGCCAGCAGTGGACAGGCTACCAACTATGGCTACACCTTC.

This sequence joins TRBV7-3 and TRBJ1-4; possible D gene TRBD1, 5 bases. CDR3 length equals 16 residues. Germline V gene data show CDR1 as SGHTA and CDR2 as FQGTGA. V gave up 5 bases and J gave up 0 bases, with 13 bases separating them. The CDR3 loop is CASSDPPGPTNEKLFF. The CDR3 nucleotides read TGTGCCAGCAGCGACCCACCGGGGCCAACTAATGAAAAACTGTTTTTT.

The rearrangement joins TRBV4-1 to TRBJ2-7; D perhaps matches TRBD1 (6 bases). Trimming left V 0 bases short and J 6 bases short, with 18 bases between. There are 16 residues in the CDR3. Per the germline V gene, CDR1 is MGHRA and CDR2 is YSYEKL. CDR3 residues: CASSQEMTGALLEQYF. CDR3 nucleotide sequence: TGCGCCAGCAGCCAAGAAATGACAGGAGCACTTCTCGAGCAGTACTTC.

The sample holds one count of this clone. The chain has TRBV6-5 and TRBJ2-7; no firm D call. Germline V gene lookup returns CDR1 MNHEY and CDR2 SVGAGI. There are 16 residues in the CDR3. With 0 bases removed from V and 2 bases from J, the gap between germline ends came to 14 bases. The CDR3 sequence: CASSYSATGTPYEQYF. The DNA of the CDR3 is TGTGCCAGCAGTTACTCGGCGACCGGCACTCCCTACGAGCAGTACTTC.

The CDR3 DNA is TGTGCCAGCTCACCTGGGACAGAAGCCTCCTACGAGCAGTACTTC. Amino acids: CASSPGTEASYEQYF. This rearrangement joins TRBV18 to TRBJ2-7; TRBD1 matches 7 bases. CDR3 length: 15 residues. With 3 bases clipped from V and 0 bases from J, the junction kept 5 bases outside the gene matches. The germline CDR1 and CDR2 sequences are KGHSH and LQKENI.

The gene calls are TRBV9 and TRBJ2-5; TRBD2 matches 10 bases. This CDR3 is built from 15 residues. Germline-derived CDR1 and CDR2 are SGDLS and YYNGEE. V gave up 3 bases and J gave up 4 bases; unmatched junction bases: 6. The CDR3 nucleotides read TGTGCCAGCAGCGGAGGAGCGGGAGGGCCAGAGACCCAGTACTTC. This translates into CASSGGAGGPETQYF.